This T cell receptor (beta chain) was sequenced for a study of shared clonotypes between healthy human individuals. Using immunoSEQ multiplex PCR, the repertoire was profiled, and TCRdb retains in-frame clones only, with some absent. The sample records millions of clones, 85% to 95% being singletons. The source of this sequence is a man younger than 35 in good health. Source material: naive CD4+ T cells sorted from blood. This sample's subset: CD45RA+ positively selected.

This chain's CDR3 is CASRRTNTGELFF. The DNA for the CDR3 is TGTGCCAGCAGAAGAACTAACACCGGGGAGCTGTTTTTT. The chain combines TRBV6-5 with TRBJ2-2; no firm D call. The CDR3 length is 13 residues. The V gene lost 6 bases and the J gene lost 2 bases, with 7 bases spanning the gap. CDR1 and CDR2 from the germline V gene are MNHEY and SVGAGI.